This T cell receptor (beta chain) comes out of a study of metastatic and nonmetastatic thyroid tumors. Study-level information: Repertoire comparison spanned blood and tumor or nodule tissue of malignant and benign thyroid patients. Study-wide results and caveats: A significant increase in TCR beta diversity was reportedly seen in malignant thyroid tumors relative to benign nodules, in blood and tumor.

In the authors' methods: For papillary thyroid cancer, a distant-metastasis classifier was constructed from CDR3 differences observed across clinicopathological groups. From the PCR reads, TCRdb re-called clones with MiXCR. The V and J calls come from TCRdb's annotation, not from the publication. The sample has 89,000 or so clones, over 8.5% seen once; the top ten hold approximately 8.8%. Germline loops: CDR1 SGHVS, CDR2 FQNEAQ. This CDR3 contains 10 residues. Each patient went into thyroid surgery without having received any treatment. This clone was seen only a few times. What it binds is unknown. One junction end disagrees with the germline gene, perhaps due to a read error.

The material sequenced was blood. The sequence was collected from a female donor with papillary thyroid cancer or a benign thyroid nodule (not recorded which). Some clones in this sample may be carry-over from other donors' samples. The V and J genes are TRBV7-8 and TRBJ2-2, with unresolved D. CDR3 nucleotide sequence: TGTTCCAGCAGCTTAGGGGAGCTGTTTTTT. Translated, it gives CSSSLGELFF.